This note documents a single TCR beta chain sequence. TCRdb independently ran MiXCR on the 5' RACE reads; one entry per CDR3 protein. Of some 660,000 distinct CDR3 sequences in the sample, around 8.3% were seen once. These data come from a study of identical twins. These data also featured in a second study, about yellow fever vaccine responses in identical twins.

Sequenced: PBMCs. The TCR comes from a woman aged 18-29 years in good health.

The CDR3 sequence: CAISSERAGTGELFF. DNA for the CDR3: TGTGCCATCAGTTCAGAACGGGCGGGAACCGGGGAGCTGTTTTTT. The chain combines TRBV10-3 with TRBJ2-2; possible D gene TRBD2, 6 bases. The V end was cut by 5 bases, the J end by 5 bases, with 15 bases between. Germline CDR1 and CDR2: ENHRY and SYGVKD. The CDR3 extends over 15 amino acids.